This is a list of T cell receptor beta chains from one sample in a study of T cell changes during pregnancy in multiple sclerosis. Clones were read by immunoSEQ multiplex PCR, and TCRdb kept only the in-frame ones, dropping some. This table has tens of thousands of clones, roughly 90% appearing once. Sample: CD8+ T cells from peripheral blood mononuclear cells, taken after pregnancy. Receptor source: a female donor with multiple sclerosis, enrolled in a pregnancy study. Both conserved end residues are part of each CDR3. A D gene is named only where the DNA matches it firmly. A row's size may be missing; if present it is once, few, many or a size class.

>TRBV5-3|TRBJ2-7|.|.
TGTGCCAGTACCGGGGGGCGGCCTGGGCAGTACTTC
CASTGGRPGQYF
>TRBV19|TRBJ1-1|.|.
TGTGCCAGTAGTATAGGGGAGGGAACTGAAGCTTTCTTT
CASSIGEGTEAFF
>TRBV4-3|TRBJ2-2|TRBD1|.
TGCGCCAGCAGCCAAGTGGCAGGGGGCACCGGGGAGCTGTTTTTT
CASSQVAGGTGELFF
>TRBV2|TRBJ1-2|.|.
TGTGCCAGCAGTGAATCCCCCCTGGGGGGGGCGGGTGGCTACACCTTC
CASSESPLGGAGGYTF
>TRBV2|TRBJ2-1|TRBD2|.
TGTGCCAGCTCGGGACTAGCGGGGGGGGTTGAGCAGTTCTTC
CASSGLAGGVEQFF
>TRBV6-1|TRBJ2-4|.|.
TGTGCCAGCAGTGAAGCGCCAGGGGCCAAAAACATTCAGTACTTC
CASSEAPGAKNIQYF
>TRBV15|TRBJ1-2|.|.
TGTGCCACCAGTTTTGACAGAAGCTATGGCTACACCTTC
CATSFDRSYGYTF
>TRBV5-5|TRBJ1-1|.|.
TGTGCCAGCAGCTGGGGGGGATTGAACACTGAAGCTTTCTTT
CASSWGGLNTEAFF
>TRBV6-1|TRBJ1-5|.|.
TGTGCCAGCAGGGAACAGGGTGCGCAGCCCCAGCATTTT
CASREQGAQPQHF
>TRBV6-5|TRBJ2-2|.|.
TGTGCCAGCAGTTACTCAAGGTCCGGGGCCGGGGAGCTGTTTTTT
CASSYSRSGAGELFF
>TRBV4-2|TRBJ1-1|TRBD1|.
TGTGCCAGCAGCCAAGTGACAGGGGGCTTCTTGGCTGAAGCTTTCTTT
CASSQVTGGFLAEAFF
>TRBV5-5|TRBJ1-2|.|.
TGTGCCAGCAGTGGCTCCGGGTTCGGGTATGGCTACACCTTC
CASSGSGFGYGYTF
>TRBV7-8|TRBJ2-2|.|once
TGTGCCAGCAGCATGGAGCCGGGCGGGGAGCTGTTTTTT
CASSMEPGGELFF
>TRBV2|TRBJ1-2|TRBD1|.
TGTGCCAGCAGTGGACAGGGGCCGGATGGCTACACCTTC
CASSGQGPDGYTF
>TRBV2|TRBJ1-5|TRBD1|.
TGTGCCAGCAGTGCCGGGAATCAGGGGGCCAATCAGCCCCAGCATTTT
CASSAGNQGANQPQHF
>TRBV27|TRBJ1-2|.|.
TGTGCCAGCAGGGGAGGGGGTTTCTATGGCTACACCTTC
CASRGGGFYGYTF
>TRBV4-3|TRBJ1-6|.|.
TGCGCCAGCAGCCAAAATACTCCCTTCGGGTCACCCCTCCACTTT
CASSQNTPFGSPLHF
>TRBV5-1|TRBJ1-1|.|.
TGCGCCAGCAGCTTGGGTCGGGGGAACACTGAAGCTTTCTTT
CASSLGRGNTEAFF
>TRBV6-4|TRBJ2-1|TRBD2|.
TGTGCCAGCAGTGACTCATCTAGCGGGGGGGCCGGTGAGCAGTTCTTC
CASSDSSSGGAGEQFF
>TRBV9|TRBJ2-4|.|.
TGTGCCAGCAGCCAGGGACTAGCCAAAAACATTCAGTACTTC
CASSQGLAKNIQYF
>TRBV7-9|TRBJ2-7|TRBD1|.
TGTGCCAGCAGCTTATTCCCCGACAGGGCCCTCTCCTACGAGCAGTACTTC
CASSLFPDRALSYEQYF
>TRBV12-5|TRBJ2-3|.|.
TGTGCTAGTGCCTCGACCCCGGGGGACACAGATACGCAGTATTTT
CASASTPGDTDTQYF
>TRBV4-2|TRBJ1-5|TRBD1|.
TGTGCCAGCAGCCAAGATAAGACAGGGTTTAGCAATCAGCCCCAGCATTTT
CASSQDKTGFSNQPQHF
>TRBV27|TRBJ2-4|.|.
TGTGCCAGCAGTTTATCGTGGGGGGGCCCCAAAAACATTCAGTACTTC
CASSLSWGGPKNIQYF
>TRBV6-1|TRBJ1-3|.|.
TGTGCCAGCAGTGAAGCGACAGATCTCTCTGGAAACACCATATATTTT
CASSEATDLSGNTIYF
>TRBV4-3|TRBJ1-1|.|.
TGCGCCAGCAGCCAAGAATTGGCTGCAGAGAACACTGAAGCTTTCTTT
CASSQELAAENTEAFF
>TRBV25-1|TRBJ1-3|TRBD1|.
TGTGCCAGCAGTGAATTTTTCCGGGACAGCTCTGGAAACACCATATATTTT
CASSEFFRDSSGNTIYF
>TRBV12-5|TRBJ1-1|.|.
TGTGCTAGCCGAGCAGGGTTCCCGAACACTGAAGCTTTCTTT
CASRAGFPNTEAFF
>TRBV9|TRBJ2-3|.|.
TGTGCCAGCAGCTCCCGGGCAGATACGCAGTATTTT
CASSSRADTQYF